A selection of T cell receptor beta chains follows, all from one sample in a study of patients and donors after allogeneic stem cell transplantation. TCRdb itself ran the RT-PCR reads through MiXCR, one entry per CDR3 protein. The repertoire includes approximately 140,000 distinct CDR3 sequences, about two fifths of them detected once, and about 50% sits in the top ten. The sample consisted of blood, either unsorted or a sorted T cell fraction (not recorded which). These receptors all come from a human donor who was either an allogeneic HSCT recipient or a stem cell or donor lymphocyte infusion donor (not recorded which). It is not recorded whose cells these are; they may come from a transplant donor. Both conserved end residues are part of each CDR3. Fields, in order: D gene, clone size, J gene, V gene, CDR3 DNA, CDR3 protein. The D gene is left open where the match is weak. Size is stated for part of the rows, as once, few or many counts, or as a class when the clone is expanded.

d_call: -
clone_size: few
j_call: TRBJ1-6
v_call: TRBV6-6
cdr3_nt: TGTGCCAGCAGCTCCGAGGGGAGCTCCTATAATTCACCCCTCCACTTT
cdr3_aa: CASSSEGSSYNSPLHF

d_call: -
clone_size: once
j_call: TRBJ2-4
v_call: TRBV5-1
cdr3_nt: TGCGCCAGCAGCCCGGGCAGGGAAGCCAAAAACATTCAGTACTTC
cdr3_aa: CASSPGREAKNIQYF

d_call: TRBD2
clone_size: few
j_call: TRBJ2-1
v_call: TRBV29-1
cdr3_nt: TGCAGCGTTGACCCACTAGCGGGGATGGGAAATGAGCAGTTCTTC
cdr3_aa: CSVDPLAGMGNEQFF

d_call: -
clone_size: -
j_call: TRBJ2-3
v_call: TRBV10-3
cdr3_nt: TGTGCCATCAGTGGTGGTACAGATACGCAGTATTTT
cdr3_aa: CAISGGTDTQYF

d_call: TRBD1
clone_size: -
j_call: TRBJ1-5
v_call: TRBV12-3/TRBV12-4
cdr3_nt: TGTGCCAGCAGTCCACTTGACAGGGACAATCAGCCCCAGCATTTT
cdr3_aa: CASSPLDRDNQPQHF

d_call: -
clone_size: -
j_call: TRBJ1-1
v_call: TRBV13
cdr3_nt: TGTGCCAGCAGCCCCGGATTGAGGGCCACTGAAGCTTTCTTT
cdr3_aa: CASSPGLRATEAFF

d_call: TRBD1
clone_size: -
j_call: TRBJ1-5
v_call: TRBV11-2
cdr3_nt: TGTGCCAGCAGCTTAACAGGGGGCGCGAATCAGCCCCAGCATTTT
cdr3_aa: CASSLTGGANQPQHF

d_call: TRBD1
clone_size: few
j_call: TRBJ1-2
v_call: TRBV5-1
cdr3_nt: TGCGCCAGCAGCGCCCGGACAGGCCATTCTAACTATGGCTACACCTTC
cdr3_aa: CASSARTGHSNYGYTF

d_call: -
clone_size: few
j_call: TRBJ1-1
v_call: TRBV6-6
cdr3_nt: TGTGCCAGCAGTTCGCTGGACAGGAACACTGAAGCTTTCTTT
cdr3_aa: CASSSLDRNTEAFF

d_call: -
clone_size: few
j_call: TRBJ1-6
v_call: TRBV5-1
cdr3_nt: TGCGCCAGCAGCTTGGGGCAGGGAGTCTCCTATAATTCACCCCTCCACTTT
cdr3_aa: CASSLGQGVSYNSPLHF

d_call: -
clone_size: few
j_call: TRBJ1-2
v_call: TRBV5-1
cdr3_nt: TGCGCCAGCAGCCCAGAGGAGAGGGGCTTCTATGGCTACACCTTC
cdr3_aa: CASSPEERGFYGYTF

d_call: -
clone_size: -
j_call: TRBJ2-7
v_call: TRBV27
cdr3_nt: TGTGCCAGCAGTCAATACGGACAAAGCAGCTCCTACGAGCAGTACTTC
cdr3_aa: CASSQYGQSSSYEQYF

d_call: -
clone_size: -
j_call: TRBJ1-4
v_call: TRBV6-5
cdr3_nt: TGTGCCAGCACGTCGGTGACTAATGAAAAACTGTTTTTT
cdr3_aa: CASTSVTNEKLFF

d_call: -
clone_size: -
j_call: TRBJ2-2
v_call: TRBV28
cdr3_nt: TGTGCCAGCAGTTGGGGAGGGGGATCCGGGGAGCTGTTTTTT
cdr3_aa: CASSWGGGSGELFF

d_call: -
clone_size: few
j_call: TRBJ1-1
v_call: TRBV12-3/TRBV12-4
cdr3_nt: TGTGCCAGCAGTTTCTTTAAGGGCACTGAAGCTTTCTTT
cdr3_aa: CASSFFKGTEAFF

d_call: -
clone_size: -
j_call: TRBJ1-4
v_call: TRBV12-3/TRBV12-4
cdr3_nt: TGTGCCAGCCGGGCTTTTAATGAAAAACTGTTTTTT
cdr3_aa: CASRAFNEKLFF

d_call: TRBD1
clone_size: -
j_call: TRBJ1-1
v_call: TRBV6-2/TRBV6-3
cdr3_nt: TGTGCCAGCAGTTACTCGAGGGACAGGGGAGTGTGGACTGAAGCTTTCTTT
cdr3_aa: CASSYSRDRGVWTEAFF

d_call: -
clone_size: few
j_call: TRBJ2-3
v_call: TRBV20-1
cdr3_nt: TGCAGTGCTAGTCCGCGCAGGACGAAGGATACGCAGTATTTT
cdr3_aa: CSASPRRTKDTQYF

d_call: -
clone_size: few
j_call: TRBJ1-1
v_call: TRBV12-3/TRBV12-4
cdr3_nt: TGTGCCAGCAGTTTAGTACAGGGATGGGCTTTCTTT
cdr3_aa: CASSLVQGWAFF

d_call: -
clone_size: few
j_call: TRBJ1-1
v_call: TRBV2
cdr3_nt: TGTGCCAGCAGTGAAGGATTGAACACTGAAGCTTTCTTT
cdr3_aa: CASSEGLNTEAFF

d_call: -
clone_size: few
j_call: TRBJ1-5
v_call: TRBV12-3/TRBV12-4
cdr3_nt: TGTGCCAGCAGCCTATCCTCTAGCAATCAGCCCCAGCATTTT
cdr3_aa: CASSLSSSNQPQHF

d_call: TRBD1
clone_size: few
j_call: TRBJ1-1
v_call: TRBV12-3/TRBV12-4
cdr3_nt: TGTGCCAGCAGTTTGGAGACAGGGCGCACTGAAGCTTTCTTT
cdr3_aa: CASSLETGRTEAFF

d_call: TRBD1
clone_size: -
j_call: TRBJ1-6
v_call: TRBV7-9
cdr3_nt: TGTGCCAGCAGCTTGTACAGGGGAAGGTTAAATTCACCCCTCCACTTT
cdr3_aa: CASSLYRGRLNSPLHF

d_call: -
clone_size: few
j_call: TRBJ2-1
v_call: TRBV27
cdr3_nt: TGTGCCAGCAGCTCGTTACTGGGGGACCCTTACAATGAGCAGTTCTTC
cdr3_aa: CASSSLLGDPYNEQFF